This entry lists 17 T cell receptor beta chains sequenced from one sample in a study of cytomegalovirus exposure and HLA in healthy donors. The data were produced by immunoSEQ multiplex PCR, yet TCRdb's version contains in-frame clones alone and is incomplete. The sample gives more than 90,000 clones, under 95% of which show up once; 1% to 1.4% is in the top ten. Material: PBMCs. Receptors were obtained from a woman in her 30s in good health and CMV-seropositive.

The chain recombines TRBV28 with TRBJ1-5; D is undetermined. This CDR3 is built from 16 residues. V lost 6 bases to trimming and J lost 0 bases, with 15 bases between them. The germline V gene has CDR1 MDHEN and CDR2 SYDVKM. CDR3 DNA sequence: TGTGCCAGCAGACCAACCGGGATCTATAGCAATCAGCCCCAGCATTTT. Amino acids: CASRPTGIYSNQPQHF.

CDR3 in DNA: TGTGCCAGCAGCACGGGACAGCCCGGCAATGAGCAGTTCTTC. It specifies CASSTGQPGNEQFF. V gene TRBV11-2 combines with J gene TRBJ2-1; TRBD1 agrees at 7 bases. CDR1 and CDR2 from the germline V gene are SGHAT and FQNNGV. J was trimmed by 6 bases and V by 5 bases; bases with no gene match: 7. CDR3 length: 14 amino acids.

The chain carries TRBV5-4 and TRBJ1-4, with 10 bases fitting TRBD1. Germline CDR1 is SGHNT and CDR2 is YYREEE (reference sequence). The J segment lost 5 bases and the V segment lost 4 bases, leaving 5 bases of the junction unmatched. The CDR3 is made up of 15 amino acids. The CDR3: CASSLGDRGNEKLFF. CDR3 bases: TGTGCCAGCAGCCTCGGGGACAGGGGAAATGAAAAACTGTTTTTT.

In regard to this clone: The identical CDR3 is also encoded by other nucleotide sequences in the sample. V is TRBV27 and J is TRBJ2-3; 8 bases are shared with TRBD2. Germline V gives CDR1 MNHEY, CDR2 SMNVEV (reference sequence). This CDR3 is built from 15 residues. After removal of 2 bases from V and 3 bases from J, the junction contained 4 bases not matched to a gene. In DNA, the CDR3 is TGTGCCAGCAGTTTAGGCGGGAGGTTTACAGATACGCAGTATTTT. As protein: CASSLGGRFTDTQYF.

This chain connects TRBV6-1 to TRBJ2-7; 7 bases match TRBD1. CDR3 size: 13 residues. V was pared by 4 bases and J by 3 bases, with 3 bases of the junction left unmatched. Germline V gene data show CDR1 as MNHNS and CDR2 as SASEGT. CDR3 in amino acids: CASSGGQRYEQYF. CDR3 DNA sequence: TGTGCCAGCAGTGGGGGACAGCGCTACGAGCAGTACTTC.

The chain uses TRBV9 and TRBJ2-7, with TRBD2 identical over 10 bases. Germline lookup yields CDR1 SGDLS and CDR2 YYNGEE. The V gene end was trimmed by 4 bases and the J gene end by 2 bases; junction bases not matched to a gene: 6. This CDR3 contains 15 residues. For the CDR3, the DNA is TGTGCCAGCAGCAGGTCGAGCGGGAGGGCCTACGAGCAGTACTTC. Amino acid sequence: CASSRSSGRAYEQYF.

J is TRBJ1-1 and V is TRBV2; tentative D call: TRBD1 (5 bases). This CDR3 is 13 amino acids long. Trimming left V 8 bases short and J 1 base short, with 11 bases between. The germline CDR1 and CDR2 sequences are SNHLY and FYNNEI. This chain's CDR3 is CASVTRENTEAFF. For the CDR3, the DNA is TGTGCCAGCGTGACCAGGGAGAACACTGAAGCTTTCTTT.

The rearrangement links TRBV9 to TRBJ1-2; D unresolved. Per germline, CDR1 SGDLS and CDR2 YYNGEE. The CDR3 extends over 15 amino acids. The germline V and J ends were trimmed by 1 base and 2 bases, with 12 bases remaining between them. The CDR3 spells CASSVFASANYGYTF. The CDR3 coding sequence is TGTGCCAGCAGCGTATTCGCCAGCGCGAACTATGGCTACACCTTC.

CDR3 loop: CARSLTSRGQGCPHEQFF. The CDR3 coding sequence is TGTGCCAGAAGCTTGACAAGCAGAGGACAGGGTTGCCCCCATGAGCAGTTCTTC. The genes are TRBV5-3 and TRBJ2-1; 8 bases fit TRBD1. TRBV5-3 is identified as an open reading frame with a role that is uncertain. Trimming took 1 base from V and 8 from J; bases not matched to a gene: 17. This CDR3 is built from 18 residues.

This rearrangement joins TRBV6-5 to TRBJ2-7, with TRBD1 identical over 8 bases. The V segment lost 7 bases and the J segment 5 bases; nucleotides outside the gene matches: 10. The V gene's germline CDR1 is MNHEY and CDR2 SVGAGI. CDR3 length equals 14 residues. This CDR3 reads CASTRTGLIHEQYF. DNA for the CDR3: TGTGCCAGCACCCGGACAGGGCTTATCCACGAGCAGTACTTC.

The genes are TRBV28 and TRBJ2-1; D is perhaps TRBD2 (5 bases). Germline V gene data show CDR1 as MDHEN and CDR2 as SYDVKM. The CDR3 loop spans 18 amino acids. V was pared by 4 bases and J by 5 bases, with 24 bases between. The CDR3 DNA reads TGTGCCAGCAGTTATCGGTTCGGCCAGGAGCGGAGCAACAATGAGCAGTTCTTC. Translated: CASSYRFGQERSNNEQFF. Looking up the rest from reference TRBV28 and TRBJ2-1 gives the full variable domain: DVKVTQSSRYLVKRTGEKVFLECVQDMDHENMFWYRQDPGLGLRLIYFSYDVKMKEKGDIPEGYSVSREKKERFSLILESASTNQTSMYLCASSYRFGQERSNNEQFFGPGTRLTVL.

The gene calls are TRBV5-6 and TRBJ1-1; no clear D gene. V shed 0 bases and J shed 5 bases, with 11 bases lying between them. There are 14 residues in the CDR3. Per the germline V gene, CDR1 is SGHDT and CDR2 is YYEEEE. CDR3 region: CASSLVSRRTEAFF. The CDR3 bases are TGTGCCAGCAGCTTGGTTTCGCGGCGGACTGAAGCTTTCTTT.

V is TRBV29-1 and J is TRBJ2-5, with a tentative D call TRBD1 (5 bases). V dropped 3 bases and J dropped 0 bases, with 8 bases sitting between them. CDR1 and CDR2 (germline): SQVTM, ANQGSEA. The CDR3 runs 13 residues. The CDR3 nucleotides read TGCAGCGTTGATTCAGGGTACCAAGAGACCCAGTACTTC. Translating gives CSVDSGYQETQYF.

The chain links TRBV27 to TRBJ1-2, with D perhaps TRBD1 (5 bases). The CDR3 is made up of 13 amino acids. V was clipped by 7 bases and J by 8 bases, with 17 bases between them. Per the germline V gene, CDR1 is MNHEY and CDR2 is SMNVEV (reference sequence). CDR3 DNA sequence: TGTGCCAGCACCCCAAGGGGTTTGGGGGGCTACACCTTC. Its protein is CASTPRGLGGYTF.

The chain combines TRBV27 with TRBJ2-3; 8 nucleotides match TRBD2. J lost 2 bases, V lost 7 bases, and 8 bases had no gene match. Germline V gene data show CDR1 as MNHEY and CDR2 as SMNVEV (reference sequence). The CDR3 is 15 residues long. The CDR3 is CASMRREGLTDTQYF. The CDR3 DNA sequence: TGTGCCAGCATGAGACGGGAGGGCCTCACAGATACGCAGTATTTT.

The chain uses TRBV27 and TRBJ2-1; TRBD2 is a possible D gene (6 bases). Trimming shortened V by 2 bases and J by 5 bases, and 10 bases separated the two germline ends. CDR1 and CDR2 (germline): MNHEY, SMNVEV (reference sequence). The length of the CDR3 is 14 residues. The CDR3 reads CASSLMTGDNEQFF. CDR3 nucleotide sequence: TGTGCCAGCAGTTTAATGACGGGGGACAATGAGCAGTTCTTC.

CDR3 protein: CSVGGTGLNTEAFF. The CDR3 bases are TGCAGCGTGGGGGGGACAGGCCTGAACACTGAAGCTTTCTTT. This rearrangement joins TRBV29-1 to TRBJ1-1, with 8 bases identical to TRBD1. CDR3 length equals 14 residues. The junction had 6 bases not matched to a gene; V was cut back by 6 bases and J by 0 bases. CDR1 and CDR2 (germline): SQVTM, ANQGSEA.